This T cell receptor (beta chain) comes out of a study of blood T cell repertoires in COVID-19 (dated by TCRdb to 2018 to 2021). The study in broad terms: Collaborator samples came from the United States, Italy and Spain and covered acute and convalescent phases of COVID-19. The repertoires were released in a freely available public database intended as a resource for research on the immune response to SARS-CoV-2. Deeply sampled blood TCRbeta repertoires from subjects exposed to, actively infected with, or recovered from COVID-19 were included in the dataset. Samples came from the ongoing ImmuneRACE study (first 160 participants) plus 1,254 subjects from 6 global collaborators. A de-identified subject ID, COVID-19 status, age in years and sex were almost always included in the sample metadata. Where available, HLA class I and class II types were obtained from metadata supplied by the sample provider rather than from assay-based typing. The material from the prospective study consisted of cDNA or gDNA derived from T cells, B-cell-depleted T cells, or PBMCs.

TCRbeta CDR3 regions were amplified from genomic DNA using the immunoSEQ Assay, a bias-controlled multiplex PCR. In the paper's pipeline: Nucleated cell counts per sample were estimated from amplification of reference gene primers within the assay. Sequence reads were collapsed and filtered to measure the absolute abundance of every unique TCRbeta CDR3 rearrangement. For each sample, productive Simpson clonality was calculated by taking the square root of Simpson's diversity index across productive rearrangements. TCRdb carries this immuneACCESS record with in-frame sequences only. Its versions omit some clonotypes, under half of them owing to an unresolved V gene in the studies checked, with the rest unexplained. The DNA was the basis for D and trimming; V, J and clone size are from that table. In this sample the table shows about 190,000 clones, 81% of which occur a single time. Clones ranked in the top ten supply 12% of the sample.

CDR1 and CDR2 are read off the germline V gene (reference sequence) as GTSNPN and SVGIG. The CDR3, cysteine through phenylalanine, is 13 amino acids long. Just the 39-base CDR3 DNA is kept, in frame starting at base 1. Relative to germline, V is 1 base shorter and J is 14 bases shorter, with 15 bases between their ends. At one collaborating source in Seattle, patients were enrolled during active infection and were followed longitudinally through the course of disease. Each collaborating institution followed its own protocols to collect whole blood in K2EDTA tubes. For TCRbeta analysis, collaborators shipped samples as frozen whole blood, isolated PBMCs, or DNA extracted from either of those sample types. As to this clone: Its antigen is not yet known. Base qualities are not recorded, but no much larger clone differs from it by a single base.

Overall study outcomes, separate from this receptor: The quantity of clinical and demographic metadata differed by source and by participant and was supplied without curation.

Recombination connected TRBV30 to TRBJ1-6; the D region possibly corresponds to TRBD1 (5 bases align). This clonotype was sampled from a woman aged 80 or older with COVID-19, enrolled during active disease. Sequencing was done on a sample of peripheral blood. The DNA is as follows: TGTGCCTGGAGTGAGACCTACAAAGGGGCCCTCCACTTT. Its translation is CAWSETYKGALHF.